This TCR beta chain was captured in a study of T cells expressing NK-cell markers. Study details: Obtained from sorted CD3+CD56+NKG2C+, CD3+CD56+NKG2C- and CD3+CD56-NKG2C+ T cells were the TCR beta repertoires. Most of the eight sequenced donors tested HCMV-seropositive; one tested seronegative.

TCRdb re-called the 5' RACE reads, yielding one record per CDR3 amino acid sequence without DNA. The listing records about 380,000 distinct CDR3 sequences. In the case of this clonotype: Antigen specificity is unknown.

This CDR3 has 14 amino acids. The germline V gene has CDR1 MDHEN and CDR2 SYDVKM. Study-level findings and limits: Several donors likewise had their CD3+CD56-NKG2C+ fraction led by these clonotypes. NKG2C+ dominant clonotypes from 5 to 7 donors made up about 1.0-7.5% of CD8+ T cells.

The chain has TRBV28 and TRBJ2-7; TCRdb gives TRBD1 as the D gene, but with no DNA this cannot be confirmed. The TCR comes from a man aged 18-70 years in good health. The specimen was blood T cells: a sorted CD56 or NKG2C T cell subset, CD4+ or CD8+ T cells, or bulk PBMC T cells (not recorded which). This CDR3 reads CASNSRGGTNEQYF.